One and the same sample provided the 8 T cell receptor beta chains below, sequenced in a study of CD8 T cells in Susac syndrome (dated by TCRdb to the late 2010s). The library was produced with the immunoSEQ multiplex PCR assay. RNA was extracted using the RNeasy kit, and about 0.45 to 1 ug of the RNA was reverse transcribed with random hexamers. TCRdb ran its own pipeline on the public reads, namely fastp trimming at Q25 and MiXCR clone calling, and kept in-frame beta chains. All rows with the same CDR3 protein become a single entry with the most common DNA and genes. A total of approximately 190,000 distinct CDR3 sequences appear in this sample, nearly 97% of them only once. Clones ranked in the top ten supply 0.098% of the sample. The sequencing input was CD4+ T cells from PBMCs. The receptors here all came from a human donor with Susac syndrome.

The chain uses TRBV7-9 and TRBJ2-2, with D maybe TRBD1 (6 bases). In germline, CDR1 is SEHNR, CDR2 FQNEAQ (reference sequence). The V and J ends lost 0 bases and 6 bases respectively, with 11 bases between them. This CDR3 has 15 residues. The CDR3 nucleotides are TGTGCCAGCAGCTTAGCGCAGACAGGTCCCGGGGAGCTGTTTTTT. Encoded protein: CASSLAQTGPGELFF.

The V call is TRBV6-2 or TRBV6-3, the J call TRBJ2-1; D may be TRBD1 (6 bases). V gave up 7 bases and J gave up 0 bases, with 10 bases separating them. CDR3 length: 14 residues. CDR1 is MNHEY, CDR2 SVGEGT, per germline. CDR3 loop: CASKRDNSYNEQFF. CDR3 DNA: TGTGCCAGCAAGAGGGACAACTCCTACAATGAGCAGTTCTTC.

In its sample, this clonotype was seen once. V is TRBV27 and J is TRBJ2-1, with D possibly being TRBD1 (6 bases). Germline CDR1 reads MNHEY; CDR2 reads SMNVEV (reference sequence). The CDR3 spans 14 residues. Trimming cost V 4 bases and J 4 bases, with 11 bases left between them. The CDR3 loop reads CASSSGTKYNEQFF. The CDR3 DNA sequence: TGTGCCAGCAGTTCCGGGACAAAGTACAATGAGCAGTTCTTC.

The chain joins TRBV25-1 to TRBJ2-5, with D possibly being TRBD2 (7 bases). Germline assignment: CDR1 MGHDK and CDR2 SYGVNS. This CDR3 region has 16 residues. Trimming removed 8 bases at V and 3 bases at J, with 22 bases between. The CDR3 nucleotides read TGTGCCAGCGGGGGGGGCTGGGGGGGAACTAAAGAGACCCAGTACTTC. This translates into CASGGGWGGTKETQYF.

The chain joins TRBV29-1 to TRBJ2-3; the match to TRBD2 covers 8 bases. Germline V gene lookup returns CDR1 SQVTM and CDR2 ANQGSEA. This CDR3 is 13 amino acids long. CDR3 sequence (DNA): TGCAGGGTCGCGGGGGGTGGCACAGATACGCAGTATTTT. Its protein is CRVAGGGTDTQYF.

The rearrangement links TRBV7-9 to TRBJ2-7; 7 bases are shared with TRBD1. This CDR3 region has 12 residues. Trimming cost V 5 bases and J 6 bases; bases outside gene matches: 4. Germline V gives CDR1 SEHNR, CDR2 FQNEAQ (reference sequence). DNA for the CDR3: TGTGCCAGCAGCGCGACAGGGTTCGAGCAGTACTTC. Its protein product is CASSATGFEQYF.

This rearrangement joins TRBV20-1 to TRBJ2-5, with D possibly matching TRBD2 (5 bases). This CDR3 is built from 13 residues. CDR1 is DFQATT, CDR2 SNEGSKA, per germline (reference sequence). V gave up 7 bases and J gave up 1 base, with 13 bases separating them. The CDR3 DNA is TGCAGTGTCATCCCGGGATCCCAAGAGACCCAGTACTTC. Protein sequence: CSVIPGSQETQYF.

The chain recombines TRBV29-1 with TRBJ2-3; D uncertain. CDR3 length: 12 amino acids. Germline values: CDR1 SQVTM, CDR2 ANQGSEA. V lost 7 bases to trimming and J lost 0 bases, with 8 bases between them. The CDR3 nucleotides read TGCAGCGATCAAGCTAGCACAGATACGCAGTATTTT. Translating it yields CSDQASTDTQYF.